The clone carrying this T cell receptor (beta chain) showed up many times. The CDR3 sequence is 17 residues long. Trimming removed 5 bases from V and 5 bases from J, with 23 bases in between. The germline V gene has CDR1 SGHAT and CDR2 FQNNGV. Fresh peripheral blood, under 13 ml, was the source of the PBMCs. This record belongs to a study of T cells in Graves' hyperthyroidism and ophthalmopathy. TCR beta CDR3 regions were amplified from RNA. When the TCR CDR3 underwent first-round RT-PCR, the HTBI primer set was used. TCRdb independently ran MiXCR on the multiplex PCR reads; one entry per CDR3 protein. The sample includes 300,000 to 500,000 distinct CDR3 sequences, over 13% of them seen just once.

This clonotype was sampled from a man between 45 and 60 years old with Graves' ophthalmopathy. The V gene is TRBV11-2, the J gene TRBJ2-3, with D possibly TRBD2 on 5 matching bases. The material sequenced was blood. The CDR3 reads CASSPIVGVSPGDTQYF. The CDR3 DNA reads TGTGCCAGCAGCCCGATAGTGGGAGTCTCTCCCGGAGATACGCAGTATTTT.